Following are 20 T cell receptor beta chains from one sample sequenced in a study of blood T cells in healthy people across ages. Using a J-beta primer mix together with a sample-barcoded 5' primer, a second PCR was run for roughly 7 to 11 cycles. TCRdb analysed the 5' RACE reads with MiXCR anew, one entry per CDR3 protein. This sample has approximately 1.5 million distinct CDR3 sequences, with about 45% found just once. The sequencing sample was made of blood. The receptors shown here come from a woman under 30 in good health.

The chain has TRBV4-1 and TRBJ1-2; no firm D call. In germline, CDR1 is MGHRA, CDR2 YSYEKL. V lost 4 bases, J lost 5 bases, and 17 bases lay in between. This CDR3 has 15 amino acids. Here the CDR3 DNA reads TGCGCCAGCAGCCTCCCCGGAGGGAATGAGTATGGCTACACCTTC. Encoded protein: CASSLPGGNEYGYTF.

This chain uses TRBV27 with TRBJ1-2; tentatively, D is TRBD1 (6 bases). V shed 8 bases and J shed 4 bases, with 20 bases lying between them. CDR1 and CDR2 (germline): MNHEY, SMNVEV (reference sequence). The CDR3 runs to 15 residues. The CDR3 nucleotides are TGTGCCAGCGCTACCTTGGCGGGGGGCGGCTATGGCTACACCTTC. Encoded protein: CASATLAGGGYGYTF.

The chain uses TRBV7-9 and TRBJ2-3; 7 positions agree with TRBD2. The CDR3 is 14 residues long. The germline CDR1 and CDR2 sequences are SEHNR and FQNEAQ (reference sequence). The J segment lost 6 bases and the V segment lost 5 bases, leaving 8 bases of the junction unmatched. The CDR3, as DNA: TGTGCCAGCAGCGAGACTGGGAGGGCCGATACGCAGTATTTT. Translated, it gives CASSETGRADTQYF.

The chain joins TRBV7-2 to TRBJ1-5; D unresolved. This CDR3 is built from 14 residues. The V end was cut by 7 bases, the J end by 1 base, with 11 bases between. Germline lookup yields CDR1 SGHTA and CDR2 FQGNSA. The CDR3 here is CASTMEGSNQPQHF. In DNA form, the CDR3 reads TGTGCCAGCACCATGGAAGGGAGCAATCAGCCCCAGCATTTT.

This chain links TRBV2 with TRBJ2-6; possibly TRBD1 for D (5 bases). The V gene lost 4 bases and the J gene lost 0 bases, with 22 bases spanning the gap. The CDR3 consists of 20 residues. CDR1 and CDR2 from the germline V gene are SNHLY and FYNNEI. CDR3 protein: CASSGGQFNRFTSGANVLTF. Here the CDR3 DNA reads TGTGCCAGCAGTGGCGGTCAATTCAACAGGTTTACCTCTGGGGCCAACGTCCTGACTTTC.

At least ten counts were recorded for this clonotype. One end of the junction is discordant with germline, which a read error may explain. The rearrangement joins TRBV7-7 to TRBJ2-3; D gene uncertain. Germline V gives CDR1 SSHAT, CDR2 FNYEAQ (reference sequence). The CDR3 is 16 amino acids. The CDR3 DNA follows: TGTGCTAGCAGCTTAGGCGGCGCACCTAGCACAGATACGCAGTATTTT. Protein: CASSLGGAPSTDTQYF. The full variable domain, its missing parts supplied by reference TRBV7-7 and TRBJ2-3, is GAGVSQSPRYKVTKRGQDVTLRCDPISSHATLYWYQQALGQGPEFLTYFNYEAQPDKSGLPSDRFSAERPEGSISTLTIQRTEQRDSAMYRCASSLGGAPSTDTQYFGPGTRLTVL.

This chain uses TRBV30 with TRBJ2-7; 9 nucleotides line up with TRBD1. The CDR3 extends over 13 amino acids. Trimming at V came to 2 bases and at J to 4 bases, leaving 3 bases not matched to a gene. Germline loops: CDR1 GTSNPN, CDR2 SVGIG (reference sequence). The CDR3 region has the DNA TGTGCCTGGAGTACCGGGACAGGGTACGAGCAGTACTTC. It specifies CAWSTGTGYEQYF.

This clonotype appeared once. The chain links TRBV7-2 to TRBJ1-2; D is perhaps TRBD1 (5 bases). The germline V gene has CDR1 SGHTA and CDR2 FQGNSA. Trimming removed 7 bases at V and 0 bases at J, with 12 bases between. CDR3 size: 14 residues. CDR3: CASTAGGPNYGYTF. The CDR3 DNA follows: TGTGCCAGCACCGCCGGGGGACCTAACTATGGCTACACCTTC.

This clonotype occurred a few times. The chain joins TRBV7-8 to TRBJ2-2, with D possibly TRBD1 on 5 matching bases. This CDR3 is built from 14 residues. V was clipped by 6 bases and J by 4 bases, with 12 bases between them. The germline CDR1 and CDR2 sequences are SGHVS and FQNEAQ. CDR3: CASRLGAITGELFF. Here the CDR3 DNA reads TGTGCCAGCAGGCTTGGGGCGATCACCGGGGAGCTGTTTTTT.

The chain recombines TRBV9 with TRBJ2-7, with a weak D call TRBD1 (6 bases). Between the trimmed V and J ends, which lost 0 bases and 4 bases, there was a span of 14 bases. Germline lookup yields CDR1 SGDLS and CDR2 YYNGEE. This CDR3 contains 15 residues. The DNA for the CDR3 is TGTGCCAGCAGCGTAGCGGCAGGGGTGGCTTACGAGCAGTACTTC. Amino acids: CASSVAAGVAYEQYF. Supplemented by reference TRBV9 and TRBJ2-7, the full variable domain reads DSGVTQTPKHLITATGQRVTLRCSPRSGDLSVYWYQQSLDQGLQFLIQYYNGEERAKGNILERFSAQQFPDLHSELNLSSLELGDSALYFCASSVAAGVAYEQYFGPGTRLTVT.

On this clonotype: A read error is possible here, since a much larger clone lies one base away. The rearrangement joins TRBV29-1 to TRBJ2-1; TRBD2 matches at 15 bases. Per germline, CDR1 SQVTM and CDR2 ANQGSEA. J gave up 1 base and V 7 bases, and 8 bases lay outside the gene matches. CDR3 length equals 17 residues. The CDR3 coding sequence is TGCAGCGCTTTAGGACTAGCGGGAGGGCCTTCCTACAATGAGCAGTTCTTC. Translation: CSALGLAGGPSYNEQFF.

The chain is built from TRBV20-1 and TRBJ2-7; D is ambiguous. V lost 2 bases and J lost 3, with 8 bases in between. Per the germline V gene, CDR1 is DFQATT and CDR2 is SNEGSKA (reference sequence). The CDR3 runs 12 residues. The chain's CDR3 is CSARLYSYEQYF. In nucleotides, the CDR3 is TGCAGTGCTAGACTCTACAGCTACGAGCAGTACTTC.

This clonotype has a handful of counts. The chain combines TRBV4-3 with TRBJ1-1; TRBD1 aligns across 7 bases. Germline CDR1 LGHNA, CDR2 YSLEER. The V gene end was trimmed by 0 bases and the J gene end by 8 bases; junction bases not matched to a gene: 6. CDR3 length: 14 amino acids. The CDR3 region is CASSQDPRDREAFF. DNA of the CDR3: TGCGCCAGCAGCCAAGATCCCCGGGACAGAGAAGCTTTCTTT.

V usage is TRBV12-3 or TRBV12-4 and J usage is TRBJ1-2, with 8 positions matching TRBD1. This CDR3 contains 14 residues. V lost 5 bases and J lost 8; bases outside the gene matches: 10. The DNA of the CDR3 is TGTGCCAGCAGTGGGGGTGGACAGGGTCACGGCTACACCTTC. Its protein product is CASSGGGQGHGYTF.

The CDR3 here is CASSRAAFTDTQYF. CDR3 sequence (DNA): TGTGCCAGCAGCCGGGCCGCCTTCACAGATACGCAGTATTTT. This chain connects TRBV25-1 to TRBJ2-3; no clear D. This CDR3 region has 14 residues. Trimming pared 6 bases from V and 2 bases from J, leaving 12 bases between. Germline CDR1 reads MGHDK; CDR2 reads SYGVNS. Full variable domain (missing parts from reference TRBV25-1 and TRBJ2-3): EADIYQTPRYLVIGTGKKITLECSQTMGHDKMYWYQQDPGMELHLIHYSYGVNSTEKGDLSSESTVSRIRTEHFPLTLESARPSHTSQYLCASSRAAFTDTQYFGPGTRLTVL.

The CDR3 spells CASSFANIPQHF. Written as DNA, the CDR3 is TGTGCCAGCAGCTTCGCAAATATCCCCCAGCATTTT. V usage is TRBV7-2 and J usage is TRBJ1-5; D is uncertain. V shed 3 bases and J shed 10 bases, with 10 bases lying between them. The V gene's germline CDR1 is SGHTA and CDR2 FQGNSA. This CDR3 has 12 residues.

The chain links TRBV12-3 or TRBV12-4 to TRBJ2-4; 10 nucleotides match TRBD1. The J call may be faulty, since TRBJ2-7 better matches the DNA end. CDR3 length equals 17 residues. In DNA form, the CDR3 reads TGTGCCAGCAGCCAGACCCGGGACAGGGGCAGAAACTACGAGCAGTACTTC. This encodes CASSQTRDRGRNYEQYF.

This chain uses TRBV4-3 with TRBJ2-4; 7 positions agree with TRBD2. This CDR3 spans 17 amino acids. Germline V gene sequence: CDR1 LGHNA, CDR2 YSLEER. The junction had 9 bases not matched to a gene; V was cut back by 0 bases and J by 4 bases. The CDR3 nucleotides read TGCGCCAGCAGCCAAGACGGGCTAGCGGATTGGAAAAACATTCAGTACTTC. Amino acid sequence: CASSQDGLADWKNIQYF.

In DNA form, the CDR3 reads TGCAGTGCTAGAGATGAGGACGGGAGGGAGGGTGAGCAGTACTTC. Protein: CSARDEDGREGEQYF. V is TRBV20-1 and J is TRBJ2-7, with 8 bases fitting TRBD2. The V segment lost 0 bases and the J segment 7 bases; nucleotides outside the gene matches: 11. The CDR3 extends over 15 amino acids. Per the germline V gene, CDR1 is DFQATT and CDR2 is SNEGSKA (reference sequence).

J is TRBJ1-6 and V is TRBV20-1, with 7 bases lining up with TRBD1. The CDR3 sequence is 14 residues long. Germline CDR1 and CDR2: DFQATT and SNEGSKA (reference sequence). The CDR3, as DNA: TGCAGCGCCTATGAGACAGGGCTAGGATCACCCCTCCACTTT. Amino acid sequence: CSAYETGLGSPLHF.